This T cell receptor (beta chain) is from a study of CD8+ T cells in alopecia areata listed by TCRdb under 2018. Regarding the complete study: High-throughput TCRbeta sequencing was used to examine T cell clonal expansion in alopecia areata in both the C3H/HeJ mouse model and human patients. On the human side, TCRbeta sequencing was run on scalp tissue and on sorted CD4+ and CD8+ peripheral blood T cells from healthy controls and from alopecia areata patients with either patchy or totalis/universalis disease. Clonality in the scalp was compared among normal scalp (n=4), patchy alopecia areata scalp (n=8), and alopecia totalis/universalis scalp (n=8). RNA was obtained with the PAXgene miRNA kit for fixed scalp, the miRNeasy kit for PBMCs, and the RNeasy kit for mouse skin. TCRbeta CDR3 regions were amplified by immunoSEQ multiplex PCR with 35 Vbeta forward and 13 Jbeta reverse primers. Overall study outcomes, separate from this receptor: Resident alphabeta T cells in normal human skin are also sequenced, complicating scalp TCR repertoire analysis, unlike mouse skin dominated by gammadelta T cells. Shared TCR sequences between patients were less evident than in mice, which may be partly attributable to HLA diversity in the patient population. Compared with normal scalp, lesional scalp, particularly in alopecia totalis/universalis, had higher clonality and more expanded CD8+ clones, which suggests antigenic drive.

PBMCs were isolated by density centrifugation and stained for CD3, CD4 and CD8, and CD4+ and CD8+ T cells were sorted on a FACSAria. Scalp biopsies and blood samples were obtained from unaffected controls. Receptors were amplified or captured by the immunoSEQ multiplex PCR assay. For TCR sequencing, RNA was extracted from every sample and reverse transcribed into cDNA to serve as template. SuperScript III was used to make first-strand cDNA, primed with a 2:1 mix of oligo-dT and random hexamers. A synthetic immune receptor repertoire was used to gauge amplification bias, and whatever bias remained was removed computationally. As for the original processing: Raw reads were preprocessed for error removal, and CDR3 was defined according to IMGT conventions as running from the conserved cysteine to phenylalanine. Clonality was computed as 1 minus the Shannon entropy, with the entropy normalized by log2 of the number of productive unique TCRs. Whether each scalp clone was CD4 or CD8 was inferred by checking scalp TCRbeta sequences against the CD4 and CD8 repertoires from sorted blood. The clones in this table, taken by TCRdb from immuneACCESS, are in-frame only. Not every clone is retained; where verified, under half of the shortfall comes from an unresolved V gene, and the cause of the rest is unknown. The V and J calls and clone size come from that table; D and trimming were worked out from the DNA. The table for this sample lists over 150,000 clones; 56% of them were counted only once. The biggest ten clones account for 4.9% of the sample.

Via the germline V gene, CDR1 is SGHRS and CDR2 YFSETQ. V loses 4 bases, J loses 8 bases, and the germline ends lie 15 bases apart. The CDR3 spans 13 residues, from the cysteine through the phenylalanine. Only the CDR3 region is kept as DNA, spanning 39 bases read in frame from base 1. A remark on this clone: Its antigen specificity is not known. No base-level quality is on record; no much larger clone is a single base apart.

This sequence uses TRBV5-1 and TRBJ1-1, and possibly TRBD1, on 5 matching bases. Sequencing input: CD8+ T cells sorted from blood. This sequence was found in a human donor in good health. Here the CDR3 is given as CASSLTFGAEAFF. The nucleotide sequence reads TGCGCCAGCAGCCTAACCTTCGGGGCCGAAGCTTTCTTT. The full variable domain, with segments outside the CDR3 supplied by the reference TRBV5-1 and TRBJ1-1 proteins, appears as KAGVTQTPRYLIKTRGQQVTLSCSPISGHRSVSWYQQTPGQGLQFLFEYFSETQRNKGNFPGRFSGRQFSNSRSEMNVSTLELGDSALYLCASSLTFGAEAFFGQGTRLTVV.